The next 11 T cell receptor beta chains were all read from a single sample in a study of T cells in localized non-small cell lung cancer. Repertoires were generated with immunoSEQ multiplex PCR, while TCRdb's copy carries only in-frame clones and drops some. The sample lists over 2,000 clones; roughly 24% were seen once. The sample here was lung tumor tissue, taken before any cancer treatment. All receptors derive from a woman aged 35 to 75 with stage II lung adenocarcinoma.

The sample holds a few counts of this clone. The rearrangement uses TRBV6-8 and TRBJ2-2; D might be TRBD1 (5 bases). From germline, CDR1 is MNHGY and CDR2 SAAAGT. Trimming took off 6 bases at V and 2 bases at J, with 13 bases between the two ends. The CDR3 has 15 residues. This chain's CDR3 is CASSSQGLNTGELFF. In nucleotides, the CDR3 is TGTGCCAGCAGCAGTCAGGGATTAAACACCGGGGAGCTGTTTTTT.

The rearrangement uses TRBV1 and TRBJ1-1. TRBV1 is flagged as a pseudogene. The CDR3 is 14 residues long. The CDR3 sequence is CASSQGSGWTEAFF. In DNA, the CDR3 is TGCGCCAGCAGCCAAGGGAGCGGATGGACTGAAGCTTTCTTT.

The chain employs TRBV1 and TRBJ1-1. TRBV1 is designated a pseudogene. This CDR3 has 13 amino acids. CDR3 nucleotide sequence: TGCGCCAGCAGCCAAGACCTGAACACTGAAGCTTTCTTT. Its translation: CASSQDLNTEAFF.

The chain employs TRBV19 and TRBJ2-1, with 7 bases fitting TRBD2. This CDR3 comprises 14 residues. The V and J ends lost 7 bases and 1 base, in that order; junction bases with no gene match: 4. CDR1 LNHDA and CDR2 SQIVND come from the germline V gene (reference sequence). The CDR3 region is CASNPGGSYNEQFF. The CDR3 region has the DNA TGTGCCAGTAATCCGGGGGGTTCCTACAATGAGCAGTTCTTC.

The chain links TRBV6-8 to TRBJ1-2; 9 nucleotides line up with TRBD1. This CDR3 comprises 14 residues. The germline V gene encodes CDR1 MNHGY and CDR2 SAAAGT. Trimming cost V 0 bases and J 5 bases; bases outside gene matches: 1. The CDR3 bases are TGTGCCAGCAGTTACTCGGGACAGGGATATGGCTACACCTTC. Translating gives CASSYSGQGYGYTF.

This clone has just a few counts. The chain combines TRBV18 with TRBJ2-7, with D maybe TRBD2 (6 bases). CDR3 length: 14 amino acids. Germline V gives CDR1 KGHSH, CDR2 LQKENI. V was shortened by 3 bases and J by 7 bases, with 16 bases between the two germline ends. CDR3 in amino acids: CASSPPGDLREQYF. The CDR3 region has the DNA TGTGCCAGCTCACCGCCGGGAGATCTTAGAGAGCAGTACTTC. The full variable domain, in which reference TRBV18 and TRBJ2-7 provide the parts outside the CDR3, is NAGVMQNPRHLVRRRGQEARLRCSPMKGHSHVYWYRQLPEEGLKFMVYLQKENIIDESGMPKERFSAEFPKEGPSILRIQQVVRGDSAAYFCASSPPGDLREQYFGPGTRLTVT.

The rearrangement links TRBV19 to TRBJ2-6, with 7 bases aligning to TRBD2. The germline gives CDR1 LNHDA, CDR2 SQIVND (reference sequence). J was trimmed by 1 base and V by 3 bases; bases with no gene match: 6. This CDR3 is built from 17 residues. The CDR3 DNA reads TGTGCCAGTAGTATTGGCGGGGGAGGTTCTGGGGCCAACGTCCTGACTTTC. Translation: CASSIGGGGSGANVLTF.

In this sample, this clone is medium-sized (0.01 to 0.1%). The chain carries TRBV11-3 and TRBJ1-1; 9 bases fit TRBD1. The CDR3 length is 14 residues. The germline V gene encodes CDR1 SGHNT and CDR2 YENEEA. With 5 bases clipped from V and 5 bases from J, the junction kept 6 bases outside the gene matches. CDR3 sequence (DNA): TGTGCCAGCAGCCTGACAGGGGGTGGGACTGAAGCTTTCTTT. Translated: CASSLTGGGTEAFF. Looking up the rest from reference TRBV11-3 and TRBJ1-1 gives the full variable domain: EAGVVQSPRYKIIEKKQPVAFWCNPISGHNTLYWYLQNLGQGPELLIRYENEEAVDDSQLPKDRFSAERLKGVDSTLKIQPAELGDSAVYLCASSLTGGGTEAFFGQGTRLTVV.

The rearrangement joins TRBV28 to TRBJ2-7; 12 bases match TRBD2. With 5 bases clipped from V and 7 bases from J, the junction kept 9 bases outside the gene matches. CDR1 MDHEN and CDR2 SYDVKM come from the germline V gene. The CDR3 contains 15 residues. DNA of the CDR3: TGTGCCAGCAGTGGGGGGACGGGACTAGCGGGTGAGCAGTACTTC. Translating gives CASSGGTGLAGEQYF.

V usage is TRBV28 and J usage is TRBJ2-5; 9 nucleotides agree with TRBD2. CDR3 length: 17 amino acids. Germline trimming cut 4 bases from V and 3 bases from J; bases unmatched to any gene: 12. CDR1 is MDHEN and CDR2 is SYDVKM in the germline V gene. DNA of the CDR3: TGTGCCAGCAGTTCGGTTGCGGGAGGGCCGGTAGAAGAGACCCAGTACTTC. It translates to CASSSVAGGPVEETQYF.

There are a few counts of this clone. The chain is built from TRBV11-3 and TRBJ2-7; D assignment may be TRBD1 or TRBD2 (6 bases each). Per the germline V gene, CDR1 is SGHNT and CDR2 is YENEEA. V lost 1 base and J lost 2, with 12 bases in between. The CDR3 runs to 15 residues. The DNA for the CDR3 is TGTGCCAGCAGCTTAGTCGGGGGCGCAGCCTACGAGCAGTACTTC. It specifies CASSLVGGAAYEQYF. Drawing the rest from reference TRBV11-3 and TRBJ2-7, the complete variable domain is EAGVVQSPRYKIIEKKQPVAFWCNPISGHNTLYWYLQNLGQGPELLIRYENEEAVDDSQLPKDRFSAERLKGVDSTLKIQPAELGDSAVYLCASSLVGGAAYEQYFGPGTRLTVT.